The entry that follows covers one T cell receptor (beta chain) sequence. Methods used by the authors: Amplification of reference gene primers provided the estimated nucleated cell counts. Assay used: immunoSEQ multiplex PCR; TCRdb lists only in-frame clones, some missing. The DNA gave D and trimming, while V, J and clone size come from that table. The sample records around 150,000 clones, 80% to 90% being singletons. This sample was taken from a study of blood T cell repertoires in COVID-19. The ends were cut back, 5 bases at V and 6 bases at J, with 17 bases in the middle. The CDR3 is 14 amino acids. Looked up from germline, CDR1 is MNHEY and CDR2 is SMNVEV (reference sequence).

The specimen sequenced was peripheral blood. The source is an older woman with active COVID-19. The chain links TRBV27 to TRBJ2-7; D might be TRBD2 (5 bases). CDR3 residues: CASSPTWPRAEQYF. DNA for the CDR3: TGTGCCAGCAGTCCTACCTGGCCGAGGGCCGAGCAGTACTTC.